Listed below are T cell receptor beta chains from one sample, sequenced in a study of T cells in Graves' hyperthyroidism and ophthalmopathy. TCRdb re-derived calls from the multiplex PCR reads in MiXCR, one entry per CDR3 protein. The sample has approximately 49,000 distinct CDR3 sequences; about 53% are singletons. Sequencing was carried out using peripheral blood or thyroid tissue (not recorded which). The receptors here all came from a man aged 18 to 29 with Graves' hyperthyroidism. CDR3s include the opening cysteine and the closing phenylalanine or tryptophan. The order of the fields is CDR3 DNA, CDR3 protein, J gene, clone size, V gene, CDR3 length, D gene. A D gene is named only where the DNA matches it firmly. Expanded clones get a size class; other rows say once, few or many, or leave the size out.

CDR3 DNA: TGTGCCAGCAGCCCAGGACAGGGGGAGTCACCCCTCCACTTT
CDR3 protein: CASSPGQGESPLHF
J gene: TRBJ1-6
clone size: few
V gene: TRBV7-9
CDR3 length: 14
D gene: TRBD1

CDR3 DNA: TGCAGTGCTAGAAATCTTCGGGTAGGGACAGAGACCCAGTACTTC
CDR3 protein: CSARNLRVGTETQYF
J gene: TRBJ2-5
clone size: NA
V gene: TRBV20-1
CDR3 length: 15
D gene: NA

CDR3 DNA: TGCAGTGCTAGACAGCCAAAGGACACCCGGAGGGCCCACGTTGAGACCCAGTACTTC
CDR3 protein: CSARQPKDTRRAHVETQYF
J gene: TRBJ2-5
clone size: many
V gene: TRBV20-1
CDR3 length: 19
D gene: NA

CDR3 DNA: TGTGCCATCGGACGGAAGTTTAATCAGCCCCAGCATTTT
CDR3 protein: CAIGRKFNQPQHF
J gene: TRBJ1-5
clone size: NA
V gene: TRBV10-3
CDR3 length: 13
D gene: NA

CDR3 DNA: TGTGCCAGCAGCCTAGGGGGGGGCTCACGGCAGCCCCAGCATTTT
CDR3 protein: CASSLGGGSRQPQHF
J gene: TRBJ1-5
clone size: NA
V gene: TRBV7-6
CDR3 length: 15
D gene: NA

CDR3 DNA: TGTGCCAGCAGCGCCGGGACAGGGGTTGGAAACACCATATATTTT
CDR3 protein: CASSAGTGVGNTIYF
J gene: TRBJ1-3
clone size: NA
V gene: TRBV12-3/TRBV12-4
CDR3 length: 15
D gene: TRBD1

CDR3 DNA: TGCAGCGCAGGGACAGGGATTCCCTACGAGCAGTACTTC
CDR3 protein: CSAGTGIPYEQYF
J gene: TRBJ2-7
clone size: NA
V gene: TRBV29-1
CDR3 length: 13
D gene: TRBD1

CDR3 DNA: TGTGCCAGCAGTTTATGGCCGGGTTCCCCCTGGCATTTT
CDR3 protein: CASSLWPGSPWHF
J gene: TRBJ1-5
clone size: many
V gene: TRBV28
CDR3 length: 13
D gene: NA

CDR3 DNA: TGCAGTGCTGAGAGGGAAAAACTGTTTTTT
CDR3 protein: CSAEREKLFF
J gene: TRBJ1-4
clone size: many
V gene: TRBV20-1
CDR3 length: 10
D gene: NA

CDR3 DNA: TGCAGTGCTACCCGACCTGGGGCTGAAGCTTTCTTT
CDR3 protein: CSATRPGAEAFF
J gene: TRBJ1-1
clone size: many
V gene: TRBV20-1
CDR3 length: 12
D gene: NA

CDR3 DNA: TGTGCCAGCAGTGAATATAGCGGGAGGCTGACTCAAGAGACCCAGTACTTC
CDR3 protein: CASSEYSGRLTQETQYF
J gene: TRBJ2-5
clone size: many
V gene: TRBV25-1
CDR3 length: 17
D gene: TRBD2

CDR3 DNA: TGTGCCAGCAGGGACAGCTTGATCGAAAAACTGTTTTTT
CDR3 protein: CASRDSLIEKLFF
J gene: TRBJ1-4
clone size: NA
V gene: TRBV6-4
CDR3 length: 13
D gene: NA

CDR3 DNA: TGCAGCGTTGCGTCTGCGACCGATTCACCCCTCCACTTT
CDR3 protein: CSVASATDSPLHF
J gene: TRBJ1-6
clone size: NA
V gene: TRBV29-1
CDR3 length: 13
D gene: NA

CDR3 DNA: TGTGCCAGCGTCCGGGACTACCCCCGCAATGAGCAGTTCTTC
CDR3 protein: CASVRDYPRNEQFF
J gene: TRBJ2-1
clone size: few
V gene: TRBV7-9
CDR3 length: 14
D gene: TRBD2

CDR3 DNA: TGTGCCACCAGCGGGAGTAATGAAAAACTGTTTTTT
CDR3 protein: CATSGSNEKLFF
J gene: TRBJ1-4
clone size: NA
V gene: TRBV15
CDR3 length: 12
D gene: NA

CDR3 DNA: TGCGCCAGCAGAAGACAGGATGAAGCTTTCTTT
CDR3 protein: CASRRQDEAFF
J gene: TRBJ1-1
clone size: NA
V gene: TRBV10-2
CDR3 length: 11
D gene: NA

CDR3 DNA: TGTGCCAGCAGATACGTTGATCAGGGGACCGACGAGCAGTACTTC
CDR3 protein: CASRYVDQGTDEQYF
J gene: TRBJ2-7
clone size: NA
V gene: TRBV6-5
CDR3 length: 15
D gene: NA

CDR3 DNA: TGCGCCAGCAGAGCAGGGAGCTCTGGGGCCAACGTCCTGACTTTC
CDR3 protein: CASRAGSSGANVLTF
J gene: TRBJ2-6
clone size: NA
V gene: TRBV4-1
CDR3 length: 15
D gene: NA

CDR3 DNA: TGTGCCAGCAGCCCCGGAGAGCTGGGGGAGCAGTACTTC
CDR3 protein: CASSPGELGEQYF
J gene: TRBJ2-7
clone size: many
V gene: TRBV7-9
CDR3 length: 13
D gene: NA

CDR3 DNA: TGCAGTGCTGCGGGGGTAGAGGGCGAGCAGTACTTC
CDR3 protein: CSAAGVEGEQYF
J gene: TRBJ2-7
clone size: many
V gene: TRBV20-1
CDR3 length: 12
D gene: TRBD2

CDR3 DNA: TGTGCCAGCATCAAACGGACAGGGGCTGATGGCTACACCTTC
CDR3 protein: CASIKRTGADGYTF
J gene: TRBJ1-2
clone size: NA
V gene: TRBV7-2
CDR3 length: 14
D gene: TRBD1

CDR3 DNA: TGTGCCACCAGCCCGGGACAGGGGGCCTACGAGCAGTACTTC
CDR3 protein: CATSPGQGAYEQYF
J gene: TRBJ2-7
clone size: NA
V gene: TRBV10-3
CDR3 length: 14
D gene: TRBD1

CDR3 DNA: TGTGCCAGCAGTTCAGCGGGGCCCTACGAGCAGTACTTC
CDR3 protein: CASSSAGPYEQYF
J gene: TRBJ2-7
clone size: NA
V gene: TRBV12-3/TRBV12-4
CDR3 length: 13
D gene: TRBD2

CDR3 DNA: TGTGCCACCAGTGCCTTAGCGGATGCCGGGGAGACCCAGTACTTC
CDR3 protein: CATSALADAGETQYF
J gene: TRBJ2-5
clone size: NA
V gene: TRBV24-1
CDR3 length: 15
D gene: NA

CDR3 DNA: TGTGCCAGCAGCTCCGGACAGGGGGCCACTGAAGCTTTCTTT
CDR3 protein: CASSSGQGATEAFF
J gene: TRBJ1-1
clone size: NA
V gene: TRBV9
CDR3 length: 14
D gene: TRBD1

CDR3 DNA: TGTGCCAGCAGTGAAGGACTAGCGGAGGCCTACGAGCAGTACTTC
CDR3 protein: CASSEGLAEAYEQYF
J gene: TRBJ2-7
clone size: NA
V gene: TRBV2
CDR3 length: 15
D gene: TRBD2

CDR3 DNA: TGTGCCAGCAGCCCGTTGGGCCAGCCCCAGCATTTT
CDR3 protein: CASSPLGQPQHF
J gene: TRBJ1-5
clone size: NA
V gene: TRBV7-2
CDR3 length: 12
D gene: NA

CDR3 DNA: TGTGCCAGCAGCGGGACAGGCCCAAGCTCTGGGGCCAACGTCCTGACTTTC
CDR3 protein: CASSGTGPSSGANVLTF
J gene: TRBJ2-6
clone size: NA
V gene: TRBV19
CDR3 length: 17
D gene: NA

CDR3 DNA: TGTGCCAGCAGTTACTTCACATCCTACGAGCAGTACTTC
CDR3 protein: CASSYFTSYEQYF
J gene: TRBJ2-7
clone size: NA
V gene: TRBV2
CDR3 length: 13
D gene: NA

CDR3 DNA: TGTGCCAGCAGCCCGAGAGGCACACCGAATGAAAAACTGTTTTTT
CDR3 protein: CASSPRGTPNEKLFF
J gene: TRBJ1-4
clone size: many
V gene: TRBV9
CDR3 length: 15
D gene: NA

CDR3 DNA: TGTGCCGGCAGCATGACTAGCGGGGGCTATGAGACCCAGTACTTC
CDR3 protein: CAGSMTSGGYETQYF
J gene: TRBJ2-5
clone size: NA
V gene: TRBV7-2
CDR3 length: 15
D gene: TRBD2

CDR3 DNA: TGTGCCAGCAGCTTAGCGGTCGCCTCTACGGAGACCCAGTACTTC
CDR3 protein: CASSLAVASTETQYF
J gene: TRBJ2-5
clone size: many
V gene: TRBV7-2
CDR3 length: 15
D gene: NA

CDR3 DNA: TGTGCCACCAGCAGTGAATTATTCGGGTCACCTGAAGCTTTCTTT
CDR3 protein: CATSSELFGSPEAFF
J gene: TRBJ1-1
clone size: NA
V gene: TRBV15
CDR3 length: 15
D gene: NA

CDR3 DNA: TGTGCCAGCAGCCCCGAGGGGAGGGGCTACACCTTC
CDR3 protein: CASSPEGRGYTF
J gene: TRBJ1-2
clone size: many
V gene: TRBV11-2
CDR3 length: 12
D gene: NA

CDR3 DNA: TGCAGCGTTACTAGCGGGGTGGCCTACGAGCAGTACTTC
CDR3 protein: CSVTSGVAYEQYF
J gene: TRBJ2-7
clone size: NA
V gene: TRBV29-1
CDR3 length: 13
D gene: TRBD2

CDR3 DNA: TGTGCCACCAGCAGAGATCTGGAGGGCTACGAGCAGTACTTC
CDR3 protein: CATSRDLEGYEQYF
J gene: TRBJ2-7
clone size: few
V gene: TRBV15
CDR3 length: 14
D gene: NA

CDR3 DNA: TGCAGTGGGGGTCAGGGGGCATCGGAGACCCAGTACTTC
CDR3 protein: CSGGQGASETQYF
J gene: TRBJ2-5
clone size: NA
V gene: TRBV20-1
CDR3 length: 13
D gene: TRBD1

CDR3 DNA: TGTGCCAGCAGCTCGACTCGAGCTCGAAAGACCCAGTACTTC
CDR3 protein: CASSSTRARKTQYF
J gene: TRBJ2-5
clone size: many
V gene: TRBV6-1
CDR3 length: 14
D gene: NA

CDR3 DNA: TGTGCCAGCAACTCCGGTTCTTCGAACACTGAAGCTTTCTTT
CDR3 protein: CASNSGSSNTEAFF
J gene: TRBJ1-1
clone size: many
V gene: TRBV27
CDR3 length: 14
D gene: NA

CDR3 DNA: TGTGCCAGCAGCTTGGTTCTTCCGGGTAATTCACCCCTCCACTTT
CDR3 protein: CASSLVLPGNSPLHF
J gene: TRBJ1-6
clone size: few
V gene: TRBV5-1
CDR3 length: 15
D gene: NA

CDR3 DNA: TGCAGTGCTTGGGCTAGGGACGCCCTTTCCTACGAGCAGTACTTC
CDR3 protein: CSAWARDALSYEQYF
J gene: TRBJ2-7
clone size: NA
V gene: TRBV20-1
CDR3 length: 15
D gene: NA